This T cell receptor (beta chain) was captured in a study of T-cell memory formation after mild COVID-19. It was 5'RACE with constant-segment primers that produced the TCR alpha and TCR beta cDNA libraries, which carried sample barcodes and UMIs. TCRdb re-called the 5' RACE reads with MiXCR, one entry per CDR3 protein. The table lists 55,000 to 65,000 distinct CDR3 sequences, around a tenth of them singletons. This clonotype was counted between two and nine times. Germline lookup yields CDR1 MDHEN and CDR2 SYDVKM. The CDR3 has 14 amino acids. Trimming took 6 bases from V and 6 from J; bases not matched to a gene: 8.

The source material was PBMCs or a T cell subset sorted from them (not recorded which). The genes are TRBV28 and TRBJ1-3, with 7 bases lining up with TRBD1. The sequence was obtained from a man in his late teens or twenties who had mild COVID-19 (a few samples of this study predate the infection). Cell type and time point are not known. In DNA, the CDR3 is TGTGCCAGCAGATTACTCGGACAGGAAAACACCATATATTTT. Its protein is CASRLLGQENTIYF.